This is a list of T cell receptor beta chains from one sample in a study of cytomegalovirus exposure and HLA in healthy donors. Profiled with immunoSEQ multiplex PCR; TCRdb holds only in-frame clones, not every one. This repertoire comprises 50,000 to 80,000 clones; its ten largest clones make up 3.6%. Sequences were obtained from PBMCs. The receptors shown here come from a woman under 30 in good health and CMV-seronegative. The CDR3 runs from the conserved cysteine through the conserved F or W.

TRBJ2-1 TRBV10-3 CAISRGTEGQFF
TRBJ1-2 TRBV11-2 CASSRGQGDGYTF
TRBJ1-2 TRBV13 CATLHRASSGYTF
TRBJ2-7 TRBV6-5 CASSRTGGSYEQYF
TRBJ1-1 TRBV10-2 CASSKVGSEAFF
TRBJ2-7 TRBV6-1 CASSEEGTTSYEQYF
TRBJ2-7 TRBV2 CASSTNRDTVYEQYF
TRBJ1-5 TRBV25-1 CASRRGGLGDQPQHF
TRBJ2-7 TRBV19 CASKGLAGGPPYEQYF
TRBJ2-4 TRBV25-1 CASSGGTESMAKNIQYF
TRBJ1-1 TRBV9 CASSVAVTGGEDTEAFF
TRBJ2-3 TRBV7-9 CASRTGSTSSTDTQYF
TRBJ2-7 TRBV25-1 CASSDDTSAAEQYF
TRBJ1-2 TRBV4-1 CASSQGPRYGYTF
TRBJ1-6 TRBV30 CAWSVLGLSSYNSPLHF
TRBJ2-6 TRBV7-9 CASSYRGHGANVLTF
TRBJ1-1 TRBV18 CASSNAFTGYEPNTEAFF
TRBJ2-7 TRBV9 CASSVSGGDRFYEQYF
TRBJ1-4 TRBV5-6 CASSPIQAFNEKLFF
TRBJ2-3 TRBV7-6 CASSLVRVDTQYF
TRBJ1-6 TRBV30 CAWRAADRGDGSPLHF
TRBJ2-7 TRBV7-9 CASSPVQGTTYEQYF
TRBJ1-1 TRBV29-1 CSVAGDWENTEAFF
TRBJ2-5 TRBV29-1 CSAPPQGPQETQYF
TRBJ2-3 TRBV5-1 CASSLAPMIQGGADTQYF
TRBJ2-1 TRBV28 CASSFRGLLYYNEQFF
TRBJ1-2 TRBV27 CASSLTGQGYTF
TRBJ1-1 TRBV29-1 CSAIIQVNTEAFF
TRBJ2-1 TRBV5-1 CASSLTGTAFNEQFF
TRBJ2-7 TRBV9 CASSPSWPSASYEQYF
TRBJ1-2 TRBV4-1 CASSQVVGGAMGYTF
TRBJ2-1 TRBV11-1 CASGLATGDEQFF
TRBJ2-7 TRBV19 CASSIDRYSYEQYF
TRBJ1-5 TRBV11-3 CASSPDTNQPQHF
TRBJ2-5 TRBV9 CASSLQAGGSQETQYF